This entry features one TCR beta chain sequence. A single base separates this from a much larger clone, so it may be a read error. Other nucleotide sequences in the sample specify the same CDR3. Repertoires were generated with immunoSEQ multiplex PCR, while TCRdb's copy carries only in-frame clones and drops some. The table has over a million clones, around 78% seen once. The data derive from a study of shared clonotypes between healthy human individuals. The sample was memory CD4+ T cells from PBMCs. The subset was: CD45RA-negative fraction. The TCR sequence derives from a man aged 18 to 29 in good health. Some clones in this sample may be carry-over from other donors' samples.

The CDR3 DNA follows: TGTGCCAGCAGGGCGGGGGGCACAGATACGCAGTATTTT. This gives the protein CASRAGGTDTQYF. The chain joins TRBV2 to TRBJ2-3; TRBD2 matches at 7 bases. V lost 6 bases, J lost 1 base, and 1 base stayed unmatched. From germline, CDR1 is SNHLY and CDR2 FYNNEI. The CDR3 is made up of 13 amino acids.